Listed below are T cell receptor beta chains from one sample, sequenced in a study of blood T cell repertoires in COVID-19. Assay: immunoSEQ multiplex PCR; the TCRdb copy retains only in-frame clones and omits some. The sample has some 150,000 clones, 78% seen once. Sequencing used PBMCs or T cells enriched from blood (not recorded which). Every receptor here comes from a woman aged 45 to 65 who had recovered from COVID-19. The CDR3 runs from the conserved cysteine through the conserved F or W. A D gene is named only where the DNA matches it firmly. Expanded clones get a size class; other rows say once, few or many, or leave the size out.

clone_size	d_call	v_call	j_call	cdr3_nt	cdr3_aa
medium-sized	TRBD1	TRBV28	TRBJ2-6	TGTGCCAGTTCTAAGGGGGCCGTCTCTGGGGCCAACGTCCTGACTTTC	CASSKGAVSGANVLTF
-	-	TRBV30	TRBJ2-7	TGTGCCTGGAGTAGAGGCTCCTACGAGCAGTACTTC	CAWSRGSYEQYF
-	TRBD2	TRBV27	TRBJ2-1	TGTGCCAGCAGTTTCGGACTAGCGGGGAAACACAATGAGCAGTTCTTC	CASSFGLAGKHNEQFF
-	-	TRBV2	TRBJ2-7	TGTGCCAGCAGTGAACAGGGTGGGGAGGACGAGCAGTACTTC	CASSEQGGEDEQYF
-	-	TRBV2	TRBJ2-1	TGTGCCAGCAGTGGAGAGAATGAGCAGTTCTTC	CASSGENEQFF
-	-	TRBV7-9	TRBJ2-5	TGTGCCAGCAGCTTAGTCAAGGAGAAAGAGACCCAGTACTTC	CASSLVKEKETQYF
once	-	TRBV18	TRBJ2-5	TGTGCCAGCTCACGGGCTCGGGGGCAAGAGACCCAGTACTTC	CASSRARGQETQYF
many	TRBD2	TRBV6-1	TRBJ2-1	TGTGCCAGCAGTGAACTAGCGGGGGGGTACAATGAGCAGTTCTTC	CASSELAGGYNEQFF
-	-	TRBV2	TRBJ1-5	TGTGCCAGCTGTTCTAACAGCGGGAATCAGCCCCAGCATTTT	CASCSNSGNQPQHF
-	-	TRBV2	TRBJ1-5	TGTGCCAGCGGGAGAGCCATTCAGCCCCAGCATTTT	CASGRAIQPQHF
-	TRBD2	TRBV6-5	TRBJ2-3	TGTGCCACCCAATTTTTAGCGGGGCTTGATACGCAGTATTTT	CATQFLAGLDTQYF
-	-	TRBV15	TRBJ1-6	TGTGCCACCAGCAGAGCTGGGGCGGATAACCCACCCCTCCACTTT	CATSRAGADNPPLHF
-	TRBD2	TRBV2	TRBJ2-1	TGTGCCAGCGGGGATTCGGGGGGGACCTACAATGAGCAGTTCTTC	CASGDSGGTYNEQFF
few	-	TRBV6-5	TRBJ1-6	TGTGCCAGCAGTTACTCGGAGGGGAATTCACCCCTCCACTTT	CASSYSEGNSPLHF
-	-	TRBV19	TRBJ2-2	TGTGCCAGTAAGAGGGGGAAAATCGGAACCGGGGAGCTGTTTTTT	CASKRGKIGTGELFF
-	TRBD1	TRBV7-9	TRBJ1-2	TGTGCCAGCAGCTGGACAGGGAATGGCTACACCTTC	CASSWTGNGYTF
-	TRBD1	TRBV19	TRBJ1-4	TGTGCCAGTAGTCAACAGGGGGTGGATGAAAAACTGTTTTTT	CASSQQGVDEKLFF
few	TRBD1	TRBV2	TRBJ1-1	TGTGCCAGCAGCGATGACAGGGCGAAAGACTTGAACACTGAAGCTTTCTTT	CASSDDRAKDLNTEAFF
few	-	TRBV12-3/TRBV12-4	TRBJ1-2	TGTGCCAGCAGTCTGGGGGGGCACTATGGCTACACCTTC	CASSLGGHYGYTF
-	-	TRBV5-4	TRBJ2-7	TGTGCCAGCAGCCAGGGACATGGCTACGAGCAGTACTTC	CASSQGHGYEQYF
-	TRBD2	TRBV5-6	TRBJ2-2	TGTGCCAGCAGCCTGGGACTAGCGGGGCGGCCGGTTAACACCGGGGAGCTGTTTTTT	CASSLGLAGRPVNTGELFF
-	-	TRBV4-1	TRBJ2-1	TGCGCCAGTCACAGGGGGGGAACCTACAATGAGCAGTTCTTC	CASHRGGTYNEQFF
-	TRBD1	TRBV28	TRBJ1-1	TGTGCCAGCAGTTTGGGACAGGGATCCAGAGCTTTCTTT	CASSLGQGSRAFF
-	TRBD1	TRBV9	TRBJ1-1	TGTGCCAGTTCCCGTTTTGTGGGACAGGGGTCCACTGAAGCTTTCTTT	CASSRFVGQGSTEAFF
-	-	TRBV7-2	TRBJ2-3	TGTGCCAGCAGCTTAAGGGGGGGCAGAGATACGCAGTATTTT	CASSLRGGRDTQYF
-	-	TRBV28	TRBJ2-2	TGTGCCAGCAGTACCCCAGGACAGACCGGGGAGCTGTTTTTT	CASSTPGQTGELFF
-	-	TRBV14	TRBJ1-2	TGTGCCAGCAGCCAAGAATTGGGCGGCTACACCTTC	CASSQELGGYTF
few	-	TRBV11-2	TRBJ1-5	TGTGCCAGCAGCTTGCAGGGGAATCAGCCCCAGCATTTT	CASSLQGNQPQHF
-	-	TRBV6-5	TRBJ2-1	TGTGCCAGCAGAACGACAGGACGCCCCTACAATGAGCAGTTCTTC	CASRTTGRPYNEQFF
-	-	TRBV20-1	TRBJ1-2	TGCACCGATGAGGACTACACCTTC	CTDEDYTF
-	TRBD1	TRBV18	TRBJ1-5	TGTGCCAGCTCGGTGGGACAGTTCAATCAGCCCCAGCATTTT	CASSVGQFNQPQHF
-	-	TRBV7-8	TRBJ1-2	TGTGCCAGCAGCCCAGGGCGGGAAGCTAACTATGGCTACACCTTC	CASSPGREANYGYTF
-	TRBD2	TRBV19	TRBJ2-3	TGTGCCAGTAGTACTCAGGAAGCGGGGGGGATAGATACGCAGTATTTT	CASSTQEAGGIDTQYF
once	TRBD2	TRBV6-6	TRBJ2-3	TGTGCCAGCAGGAGCCCTAGCGGTAGCACAGATACGCAGTATTTT	CASRSPSGSTDTQYF
-	-	TRBV18	TRBJ2-2	TGTGCCAGCTCACCACCGTGGTCAGAGAACACCGGGGAGCTGTTTTTT	CASSPPWSENTGELFF
-	TRBD1	TRBV10-3	TRBJ2-6	TGTGCCATCAGTGAGTCGGACAGGGGGCCTGGGGCCAACGTCCTGACTTTC	CAISESDRGPGANVLTF
-	TRBD1	TRBV7-9	TRBJ1-2	TGTGCCAGCAGTATGGACAGGGCAAACTATGGCTACACCTTC	CASSMDRANYGYTF
-	TRBD2	TRBV3-1/TRBV3-2	TRBJ2-3	TGTGCCAGCAGCCAATGGAGCGGGGGGGCTCCAGATACGCAGTATTTT	CASSQWSGGAPDTQYF
-	-	TRBV4-1	TRBJ1-4	TGCGCCAGCACCCTCTCTATTGGTGCCAGGGCAACTAATGAAAAACTGTTTTTT	CASTLSIGARATNEKLFF
-	TRBD1	TRBV3-1/TRBV3-2	TRBJ1-1	TGTGCCAGCAGCCAAGTCGGGACAGTGAAGAACACTGAAGCTTTCTTT	CASSQVGTVKNTEAFF
-	TRBD2	TRBV29-1	TRBJ2-3	TGCAGCGTCCAAAGACTAGCGGGGAGCACAGATACGCAGTATTTT	CSVQRLAGSTDTQYF
few	TRBD1	TRBV2	TRBJ1-3	TGTGCCAGCGACGACCGACAGGGGGCGACTGGAAACACCATATATTTT	CASDDRQGATGNTIYF
-	TRBD1	TRBV28	TRBJ1-1	TGTGCCAGCTTTACAGGGGCGCGAACTGAAGCTTTCTTT	CASFTGARTEAFF
-	TRBD2	TRBV5-1	TRBJ2-5	TGCGCCAGCAGCGCCAAACTAGCGGGGGAAAAGACCCAGTACTTC	CASSAKLAGEKTQYF
-	TRBD2	TRBV4-1	TRBJ2-3	TGCGCCAGCAGCCAAGGTACTAGCGGGGGGGCCATATATACGCAGTATTTT	CASSQGTSGGAIYTQYF
-	-	TRBV10-3	TRBJ1-1	TGTGCCATCAGTGGCAGGGAACATGCGAACACTGAAGCTTTCTTT	CAISGREHANTEAFF
few	TRBD1	TRBV27	TRBJ1-1	TGTGCCAGCAGTGCGGACAGGGCCCCCTCCTTCACTGAAGCTTTCTTT	CASSADRAPSFTEAFF
-	-	TRBV6-6	TRBJ2-7	TGTGCCAGCAGTCCACTGGGGACACTCGGTGGGGGATACGAGCAGTACTTC	CASSPLGTLGGGYEQYF
-	-	TRBV21-1	TRBJ2-7	TGTGCCAGCAGCAAAGTGGGACAGGGTGGATACGAGCAGTACTTC	CASSKVGQGGYEQYF
-	TRBD2	TRBV5-1	TRBJ2-1	TGCGCCAGCAGCGTGGGGACTAGCAATGAGCAGTTCTTC	CASSVGTSNEQFF
-	TRBD1	TRBV3-1/TRBV3-2	TRBJ2-7	TGTGCCAGCAGCCGACAGGGCTACGAGCAGTACTTC	CASSRQGYEQYF
few	-	TRBV7-8	TRBJ2-2	TGTGCCAGCAGCTTAGCCGGGGGAGGACCCGGGGAGCTGTTTTTT	CASSLAGGGPGELFF
-	TRBD2	TRBV10-1	TRBJ2-1	TGCGCCAGCTCCCCCTCACTAGCGGGGGGGAATGAGCAGTTCTTC	CASSPSLAGGNEQFF
-	-	TRBV2	TRBJ1-2	TGTGCCAGCAGTGAAAACAGAAGCTATGGCTACACCTTC	CASSENRSYGYTF
few	-	TRBV20-1	TRBJ1-5	TGCAGTGCTAGTACCCGGGGATACAATCAGCCCCAGCATTTT	CSASTRGYNQPQHF